Listed below are T cell receptor beta chains from one sample, sequenced in a study of blood T cell repertoires in COVID-19. Profiling relied on immunoSEQ multiplex PCR, and the TCRdb table lists in-frame clones only, not all of them. Of fewer than 250,000 clones detected, approximately 86% appear once; the ten largest clones hold 3.5% to 4.5%. The sample was PBMCs or T cells enriched from blood (not recorded which). Source of these receptors: a woman aged 40 to 50 with acute COVID-19. Both conserved end residues are part of each CDR3. D genes are given only for firm matches. Clone size is not always given. Where it is, it says once, few, many or a class for expanded clones.

len	abundance	d_gene	v_gene	j_gene	CDR3aa	CDR3nt
13	-	-	TRBV7-9	TRBJ2-4	CASSLAGGNIQYF	TGTGCCAGCAGCTTAGCCGGGGGAAACATTCAGTACTTC
11	-	-	TRBV29-1	TRBJ2-7	CSVGGVHEQYF	TGCAGCGTTGGCGGGGTCCACGAGCAGTACTTC
13	few	-	TRBV12-3/TRBV12-4	TRBJ1-5	CASSYQGGQPQHF	TGTGCCAGCAGTTATCAGGGTGGTCAGCCCCAGCATTTT
17	-	TRBD1	TRBV11-3	TRBJ2-2	CASSPGTGGANTGELFF	TGTGCCAGCAGCCCCGGGACAGGGGGCGCGAACACCGGGGAGCTGTTTTTT
15	-	TRBD1	TRBV24-1	TRBJ1-4	CATSDPGQGGEKLFF	TGTGCCACCAGTGACCCGGGACAGGGAGGTGAAAAACTGTTTTTT
15	-	-	TRBV30	TRBJ2-1	CAWSMTSSPGNEQFF	TGTGCCTGGAGCATGACGTCGTCCCCGGGCAATGAGCAGTTCTTC
15	-	-	TRBV9	TRBJ1-1	CASSAKGEPPVGAFF	TGTGCCAGCAGTGCTAAGGGGGAGCCCCCGGTTGGAGCTTTCTTT
13	-	-	TRBV12-5	TRBJ1-1	CASGFGGNTEAFF	TGTGCTAGTGGCTTCGGGGGGAACACTGAAGCTTTCTTT
18	-	TRBD2	TRBV28	TRBJ2-3	CASSIPGLAGGNTDTQYF	TGTGCCAGCAGTATCCCGGGACTAGCGGGAGGGAACACAGATACGCAGTATTTT
15	-	-	TRBV28	TRBJ2-2	CASSLWQGDTGELFF	TGTGCCAGCAGTTTATGGCAGGGCGACACCGGGGAGCTGTTTTTT
15	-	TRBD2	TRBV28	TRBJ2-7	CASSPIAGGTYEQYF	TGTGCCAGCAGTCCGATAGCGGGAGGGACCTACGAGCAGTACTTC
14	once	-	TRBV28	TRBJ1-1	CASTRGGYGTEAFF	TGTGCCAGCACAAGGGGGGGTTACGGCACTGAAGCTTTCTTT
14	-	-	TRBV6-5	TRBJ2-3	CASRRGALTDTQYF	TGTGCCAGCAGACGGGGGGCGTTAACAGATACGCAGTATTTT
15	-	TRBD2	TRBV5-1	TRBJ2-2	CASSFGTSGTGELFF	TGCGCCAGCAGCTTTGGGACTAGCGGAACCGGGGAGCTGTTTTTT
16	-	TRBD1	TRBV18	TRBJ2-7	CASSPFDRGLTYEQYF	TGTGCCAGCTCACCATTCGACAGGGGTTTGACCTACGAGCAGTACTTC
14	-	-	TRBV6-5	TRBJ2-3	CASRRSPGQDTQYF	TGTGCCAGCAGGAGGAGTCCGGGACAAGATACGCAGTATTTT
14	-	TRBD2	TRBV7-2	TRBJ2-5	CASSLAGLKETQYF	TGTGCCAGCAGCTTAGCGGGACTAAAAGAGACCCAGTACTTC
15	-	TRBD1	TRBV28	TRBJ1-5	CASVRQGARGQPQHF	TGTGCCAGCGTCCGACAGGGGGCAAGAGGTCAGCCCCAGCATTTT
15	-	TRBD1	TRBV28	TRBJ1-1	CASSPGQGWNTEAFF	TGTGCCAGCAGTCCGGGACAGGGTTGGAACACTGAAGCTTTCTTT
14	-	-	TRBV19	TRBJ1-4	CASSIRGVNEKLFF	TGTGCCAGTAGTATCCGGGGGGTTAATGAAAAACTGTTTTTT
15	few	TRBD1	TRBV7-9	TRBJ2-5	CASRLSQGAGETQYF	TGTGCCAGCAGATTGTCCCAGGGGGCTGGGGAGACCCAGTACTTC
10	few	-	TRBV29-1	TRBJ1-3	CSAVGNTIYF	TGCAGCGCCGTCGGAAACACCATATATTTT
18	-	TRBD2	TRBV11-3	TRBJ2-1	CASSLDGATSGRENEQFF	TGTGCCAGCAGCTTAGATGGGGCAACTAGCGGGAGGGAAAATGAGCAGTTCTTC